What follows is one TCR beta chain and its context. This clonotype was recorded at least ten times. The specificity of this receptor is unknown. Base qualities are not at hand, and no much larger clone is one base apart. This record belongs to a study of T cells in Graves' hyperthyroidism and ophthalmopathy (dated by TCRdb to the late 2010s). A note on the overall study: Peripheral blood was sampled at the time of initial diagnosis, prior to any treatment. To identify distinguishing TCR V-J signatures, a discovery cohort of 90 to 100 patients was used, comprising 40 to 45 with Graves' ophthalmopathy and some 60 with stable Graves' hyperthyroidism. Prospective prediction of ophthalmopathy was tested in an independent validation cohort of approximately 18 hyperthyroidism patients and around 16 patients who later progressed to ophthalmopathy. For training and testing, the 100 or so patients in the discovery cohort were randomly divided in a 7:3 ratio. The study also compared thyroid tissue and blood T-cell repertoires from five or six Graves' hyperthyroidism patients. Once sampling was done, hyperthyroidism patients were given methimazole at a starting dose of 30 mg daily, whereas ophthalmopathy patients were given high-dose intravenous methylprednisolone. TCR Vbeta CDR3 sequencing of some 140 peripheral blood samples (around 45 ophthalmopathy, about 74 hyperthyroidism and about 17 progressor patients) is reported in the paper. What the work shows at the level of the full study, not this receptor alone: A 13 V-J signature model separated ophthalmopathy from stable hyperthyroidism, with roughly 88% sensitivity and about 81% specificity in cross-validation and 80%/75% in testing. During validation, the model predicted progression to ophthalmopathy a median of about 6.5 months ahead of onset, with approximately 70% sensitivity and 72% to 80% specificity. No statistical method was used to fix the sample size in advance, and group allocation was not hidden from the investigators. Blood samples also contained most of the expanded thyroid clonotypes (frequency above 0.001), which suggests that blood repertoires may reflect thyroid immune responses.

V is cut by 4 bases and J by 6 bases, and the space between the germline ends is 13 bases. From its cysteine to its phenylalanine, the CDR3 spans 14 amino acids. Only the CDR3 DNA stays, 42 bases, in frame from base 1. TCR beta CDR3 regions were amplified from RNA transcripts. For the first round of RT-PCR on the TCR CDR3, the HTBI primer set was used together with the Qiagen OneStep RT-PCR kit. The libraries were constructed in a second round of multiplex PCR and then size-selected and purified. Sequencing of the libraries was done on an Illumina HiSeq2000 using paired-end 100 bp reads. Under the source paper's analysis protocol: SOAPnuke was used to process the raw data, with reads discarded if the reads contained adapters or uncalled bases, had a mean Phred below 15, or lacked an exact constant-primer or identifier match. High-quality paired reads were merged using COPE v1.2.5, and each unique nucleotide sequence was defined as a clonotype. MiTCR v1.1 was used to align clonotypes to the IMGT TRBV, TRBD and TRBJ reference segments. The analysis was restricted to V-J combinations with a frequency above 0.0001, which together covered 99.2% of the repertoires. The TCS score was defined as F50 (clonal expansion) divided by E x V (chaos), with BLOSUM62-based TCRdist calculated between CDR3 peptides within each V-J. Welch's t-statistics and random forest reduced 500 to 550 V-J features to roughly 13, which were used in a naive Bayes classifier (R e1071). The public reads were reprocessed in TCRdb via fastp at Q25 and MiXCR, keeping in-frame beta chains. A single entry per CDR3 protein holds the most common genes and DNA from its merged rows. The authors' filters were not applied to this entry. Within this sample are approximately 590,000 distinct CDR3 sequences, with 15% to 17% of them counted one time only. 6.5% to 8% of the sample belongs to the ten largest clones.

Stable Graves' hyperthyroidism was defined as the absence of progression to ophthalmopathy over 18 months of follow-up. Hyperthyroidism patients were newly diagnosed, had a disease duration of under 2 months, and were aged 18 to 65 years. Exclusion was applied to patients with uncontrolled infections, other autoimmune diseases, pregnancy or lactation. Diagnoses were based on clinical symptoms, serum thyroxine and TRAb, thyroid ultrasound and orbital computed tomography. PBMCs were separated from approximately 9.9 ml of fresh peripheral blood using Ficoll-Paque density gradient centrifugation. Total RNA was extracted with Trizol reagent, and quality was checked on an Agilent 2100 Bioanalyzer.

This TCR was sampled from a woman aged 25-40 years with Graves' hyperthyroidism. The chain links TRBV12-3 or TRBV12-4 with TRBJ1-5; TRBD1 is perhaps the D gene, given 5 matching bases. The specimen sequenced was blood. DNA sequence: TGTGCCAGCAGTTCCCTCCAGGGTTCTCAGCCCCAGCATTTT. It encodes CASSSLQGSQPQHF.